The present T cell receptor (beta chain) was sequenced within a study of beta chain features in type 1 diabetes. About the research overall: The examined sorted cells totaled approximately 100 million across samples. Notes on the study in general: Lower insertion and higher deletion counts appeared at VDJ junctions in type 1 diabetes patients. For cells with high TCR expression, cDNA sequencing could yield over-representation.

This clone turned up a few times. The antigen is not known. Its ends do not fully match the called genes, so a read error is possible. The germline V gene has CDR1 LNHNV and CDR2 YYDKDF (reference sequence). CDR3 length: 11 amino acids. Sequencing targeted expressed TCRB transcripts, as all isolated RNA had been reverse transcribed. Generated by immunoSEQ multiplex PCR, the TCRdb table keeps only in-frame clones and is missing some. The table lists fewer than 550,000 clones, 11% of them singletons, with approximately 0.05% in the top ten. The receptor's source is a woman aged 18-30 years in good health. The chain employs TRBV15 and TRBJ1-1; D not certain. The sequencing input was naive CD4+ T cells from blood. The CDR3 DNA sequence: TGTGCCACCAGCAGAGGTCAGGTCCTCGACTTT. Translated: CATSRGQVLDF.